This TCR beta chain was observed in a study of cytomegalovirus exposure and HLA in healthy donors. The wider study: In a previous analysis, 117 million unique TCR beta sequences were found from roughly 180 million T cells. There were about 85 million unique TCRs (from HLA-typed donors) in an early data release. Findings of the study overall: Accurate prediction of HLA-A and HLA-B alleles (for most subjects) was reportedly achieved from TCR beta sequences. As a later analysis showed, several of the most significant clusters appeared to be linked to common viral pathogens.

The PCR had 60 Vbeta and 13 Jbeta primers. Data came from immunoSEQ multiplex PCR; TCRdb stores just in-frame clones and leaves some out. The sample contains 160,000 or so clones, approximately 84% of which appear only once. On this clone itself: The antigen remains unidentified.

Sequenced: PBMCs. The clonotype comes from a man aged 45-65 years in good health and CMV-seropositive.

CDR3 residues: CASSSTGSSADTQYF. CDR3 DNA: TGTGCCAGCAGCTCGACGGGGAGCAGCGCAGATACGCAGTATTTT. The V gene is TRBV7-9, the J gene TRBJ2-3; D possibly corresponds to TRBD2 (5 bases). V gave up 4 bases and J gave up 4 bases, with 15 bases separating them. The germline V gene has CDR1 SEHNR and CDR2 FQNEAQ (reference sequence). There are 15 residues in the CDR3. The full variable domain, completed using reference TRBV7-9 and TRBJ2-3, is DTGVSQNPRHKITKRGQNVTFRCDPISEHNRLYWYRQTLGQGPEFLTYFQNEAQLEKSRLLSDRFSAERPKGSFSTLEIQRTEQGDSAMYLCASSSTGSSADTQYFGPGTRLTVL.